Following are 16 T cell receptor beta chains from one sample sequenced in a study of T cells in Graves' hyperthyroidism and ophthalmopathy. RNA transcripts gave rise to amplified TCR beta CDR3 regions. A first-round RT-PCR of the TCR CDR3 used the HTBI primer set. One entry per CDR3 protein results from TCRdb running MiXCR on the multiplex PCR reads. Of about 320,000 distinct CDR3 sequences in the sample, about 15% were seen once. The sequencing sample was made of blood. The receptor source for this set is a man aged 30 to 39 with Graves' hyperthyroidism.

This clonotype was seen at least ten times. The chain employs TRBV7-9 and TRBJ2-1, with 12 bases fitting TRBD2. This CDR3 has 17 residues. Per germline, CDR1 SEHNR and CDR2 FQNEAQ (reference sequence). With 4 bases clipped from V and 2 bases from J, the junction kept 6 bases outside the gene matches. CDR3 nucleotides: TGTGCCAGCAGCTCCCTAGCGGGAGGGGGGCCCTACAATGAGCAGTTCTTC. It translates to CASSSLAGGGPYNEQFF.

V usage is TRBV4-1 and J usage is TRBJ1-6, with D unresolved. Trimming took off 1 base at V and 0 bases at J, with 13 bases between the two ends. The CDR3 has 18 amino acids. CDR1 and CDR2 from the germline V gene are MGHRA and YSYEKL. This chain's CDR3 is CASSQGSLSISYNSPLHF. The CDR3 bases are TGCGCCAGCAGCCAAGGTTCTCTCTCCATCTCCTATAATTCACCCCTCCACTTT.

This clonotype was counted ten times or more. The chain has TRBV11-2 and TRBJ2-5, with unresolved D. This CDR3 has 14 residues. The V gene's germline CDR1 is SGHAT and CDR2 FQNNGV. V shed 1 base and J shed 6 bases, with 12 bases lying between them. CDR3 amino acids: CASSLADTPQTQYF. The CDR3 DNA is TGTGCCAGCAGCTTAGCCGACACCCCCCAGACCCAGTACTTC.

The table lists this clonotype with many counts. This chain joins TRBV2 and TRBJ2-1; 11 nucleotides agree with TRBD2. CDR1 and CDR2 from the germline V gene are SNHLY and FYNNEI. CDR3 length equals 17 residues. Unmatched junction bases numbered 19, after V lost 6 bases and J lost 12 bases. The CDR3 region has the DNA TGTGCCAGCAGCCCATCGCAGGGTGGCAGGCTAGCGGGAGGGCAGTTCTTC. This translates into CASSPSQGGRLAGGQFF.

In this sample, this clonotype turned up many times. The genes are TRBV11-3 and TRBJ2-1; D unclear. CDR1 and CDR2 (germline): SGHNT, YENEEA. This CDR3 is built from 13 residues. V was clipped by 4 bases and J by 7 bases, with 11 bases between them. The CDR3 bases are TGTGCCAGCAGCTCCTCCCGTGGTAATGAGCAGTTCTTC. It codes for CASSSSRGNEQFF.

About this clonotype itself: A read error is possible here, since a much larger clone lies one base away. This sequence joins TRBV5-6 and TRBJ1-1; D gene ambiguous. Deletions cut 4 bases from V and 1 base from J, with 5 bases between. Germline V CDR1 and CDR2: SGHDT, YYEEEE. This CDR3 has 12 amino acids. The CDR3 nucleotides read TGTGCCAGCAGCAGGGCGAACACTGAAGCTTTCTTT. Amino acids: CASSRANTEAFF.

Many counts were recorded for this clonotype. The gene calls are TRBV11-2 and TRBJ2-3; maybe TRBD2 (6 bases). With 7 bases removed from V and 2 bases from J, the gap between germline ends came to 13 bases. Germline CDR1 SGHAT, CDR2 FQNNGV. This CDR3 is 14 amino acids long. CDR3 DNA: TGTGCCAGCACCTGGGCGGGATCCACAGATACGCAGTATTTT. Its protein product is CASTWAGSTDTQYF.

Concerning this clonotype: Just one base apart from a much larger clone, this may be a read error. The rearrangement links TRBV9 to TRBJ2-7; the D gene is possibly TRBD1 (9 bases). The CDR3 has 15 amino acids. Germline CDR1 and CDR2: SGDLS and YYNGEE. This CDR3 reads CTSSLAGQGAYEQYF. The CDR3 nucleotides are TGTACCAGCAGCTTAGCGGGACAGGGTGCCTACGAGCAGTACTTC.

As regards this clonotype: Given a much more abundant clone one base away, this may be a read error. The V and J genes are TRBV27 and TRBJ2-2, with 8 bases matching TRBD1. Germline assignment: CDR1 MNHEY and CDR2 SMNVEV (reference sequence). This CDR3 has 16 amino acids. V gave up 5 bases and J gave up 5 bases; unmatched junction bases: 10. The CDR3, as DNA: TGTGCCAGCAGTGTCCTCGGGACAGGACGGACCGGGGAGCTGTTTTTT. Protein product: CASSVLGTGRTGELFF.

A few counts support this clonotype. The chain carries TRBV2 and TRBJ1-2, with D possibly TRBD1 on 6 matching bases. The CDR3 is 13 residues long. Deletions cut 8 bases from V and 8 bases from J, with 18 bases between. Per germline, CDR1 SNHLY and CDR2 FYNNEI. The CDR3 nucleotides read TGTGCCAGCGCCCCAACAAAACAGGGCGGCTACACCTTC. Translating gives CASAPTKQGGYTF.

The rearrangement links TRBV6-2 or TRBV6-3 to TRBJ2-7; D not resolved. Looked up from germline, CDR1 is MNHEY and CDR2 is SVGEGT. The CDR3 is made up of 9 amino acids. The V end lost 10 bases, the J end lost 6 bases, and 7 bases lay between the germline ends. The CDR3 is CATPGEQYF. CDR3 in DNA: TGTGCCACTCCGGGCGAGCAGTACTTC.

This clonotype was observed at least ten times. This chain joins TRBV20-1 and TRBJ1-2; TRBD1 matches at 7 bases. The germline CDR1 and CDR2 sequences are DFQATT and SNEGSKA (reference sequence). V shed 1 base, J shed 6 bases, and the junction held 17 bases outside the gene matches. This CDR3 has 17 amino acids. CDR3 residues: CSARGPLEQGHPHGYTF. The CDR3 bases are TGCAGTGCTAGAGGTCCATTAGAACAGGGGCACCCCCATGGCTACACCTTC.

The chain recombines TRBV6-2 or TRBV6-3 with TRBJ2-7, with D perhaps matching TRBD1 or TRBD2 (5 bases each). The CDR3 runs to 17 residues. V shed 6 bases and J shed 6 bases, with 27 bases lying between them. CDR1 and CDR2 from the germline V gene are MNHEY and SVGEGT. The CDR3 DNA reads as TGTGCCAGCAGACCGGGACGGGGTCCGCCAAGGGCGCGCGAGCAGTACTTC. Translation: CASRPGRGPPRAREQYF.

V usage is TRBV9 and J usage is TRBJ1-6, with D unclear. Germline CDR1 reads SGDLS; CDR2 reads YYNGEE. Trimming took off 2 bases at V and 8 bases at J, with 14 bases between the two ends. This CDR3 is built from 15 residues. CDR3 nucleotide sequence: TGTGCCAGCAGCGTTTCGGCGGACCGTTATTCACCCCTCCACTTT. Protein sequence: CASSVSADRYSPLHF.

This clonotype was seen a few times. The chain recombines TRBV18 with TRBJ1-1, with D unresolved. Deletions cut 3 bases from V and 4 bases from J, with 21 bases between. Per the germline V gene, CDR1 is KGHSH and CDR2 is LQKENI. The CDR3 covers 17 residues. CDR3 nucleotide sequence: TGTGCCAGCTCACCCTCGGTGAACCCGACGGAGGGCACTGAAGCTTTCTTT. This sequence encodes CASSPSVNPTEGTEAFF.

This chain connects TRBV29-1 to TRBJ2-1; D remains unclear. V lost 3 bases, J lost 3 bases, and 15 bases lay in between. The CDR3 consists of 15 residues. Germline V gene lookup returns CDR1 SQVTM and CDR2 ANQGSEA. CDR3 sequence (DNA): TGCAGCGTTGAGCCCTTCAGACAAGTCTACAATGAGCAGTTCTTC. Encoded protein: CSVEPFRQVYNEQFF.